Listed below are T cell receptor beta chains from one sample, sequenced in a study of cytomegalovirus exposure and HLA in healthy donors. Sequencing used immunoSEQ multiplex PCR; TCRdb keeps in-frame clones, though not all of them. The repertoire consists of 90,000 to 150,000 clones, with about 78% occurring once and the leading ten covering roughly 12%. The sample consisted of PBMCs. Source of these receptors: a woman aged 40 to 50 in good health and CMV-seropositive. Each CDR3 is given with its conserved first and last residue. Fields, in order: D gene, clone size, V gene, J gene, CDR3 DNA, CDR3 protein. A D gene is named only where the DNA matches it firmly. Clone size, where shown, is once, few, many, or a class for clones that have expanded.

>-|-|TRBV5-1|TRBJ1-2
TGCGCCAGCAGCCCGGAAGGCGGGCCCTATGGCTACACCTTC
CASSPEGGPYGYTF
>-|few|TRBV27|TRBJ1-2
TGTGCCAGCAGGGCCGATTCACGTTATGGCTACACCTTC
CASRADSRYGYTF
>TRBD1|few|TRBV5-4|TRBJ1-4
TGTGCCAGCAGCCCGGGACAGGGCGCAACTAATGAAAAACTGTTTTTT
CASSPGQGATNEKLFF
>-|few|TRBV7-9|TRBJ1-2
TGTGCCAGCAGCCCGCAGGAAAGGGGCTACACCTTC
CASSPQERGYTF
>-|-|TRBV12-5|TRBJ1-1
TGTGCTAGTGGTTTGGACGTAGACACTGAAGCTTTCTTT
CASGLDVDTEAFF
>-|-|TRBV10-2|TRBJ1-4
TGCGCCAGCAGACCAGGGACAACCACAACTAATGAAAAACTGTTTTTT
CASRPGTTTTNEKLFF
>TRBD1|-|TRBV7-9|TRBJ1-4
TGTGCCAGCAGCTTAGATGGGACAGGGGGTGAAAAACTGTTTTTT
CASSLDGTGGEKLFF
>-|-|TRBV5-6|TRBJ2-4
TGTGCCAGCAGACCGTTGGGGGGGCGAAACATTCAGTACTTC
CASRPLGGRNIQYF
>-|-|TRBV6-1|TRBJ1-1
TGTGCCAGCAGTGATTTCGGGAGGCACCAGGGGAACACTGAAGCTTTCTTT
CASSDFGRHQGNTEAFF
>-|-|TRBV18|TRBJ1-1
TGTGCCAGCTCATTCAGCGGCACGAACACTGAAGCTTTCTTT
CASSFSGTNTEAFF
>-|-|TRBV5-4|TRBJ2-2
TGTGCCAGCAGCCCCCCCATGGGGGCGGGCACCGGGGAGCTGTTTTTT
CASSPPMGAGTGELFF
>TRBD1|once|TRBV5-1|TRBJ1-1
TGCGCCAGCAGTCCACAGGGGCAGGACACTGAAGCTTTCTTT
CASSPQGQDTEAFF
>-|-|TRBV6-1|TRBJ1-1
TGTGCCAGCAGTGCGATCAGGGGAAACACTGAAGCTTTCTTT
CASSAIRGNTEAFF
>-|few|TRBV6-1|TRBJ2-7
TGTGCCAGCAGCTTGGACAGACCCTACGAGCAGTACTTC
CASSLDRPYEQYF
>TRBD2|-|TRBV13|TRBJ2-5
TGTGCCAGCAGCTTAGTAGCGGGTGCCCAAGAGACCCAGTACTTC
CASSLVAGAQETQYF
>-|-|TRBV18|TRBJ1-1
TGTGCCAGCTCACCCATGGGTGCAGGCCGCGGGGTGAACACTGAAGCTTTCTTT
CASSPMGAGRGVNTEAFF
>-|-|TRBV19|TRBJ1-2
TGTGCCAGTAGTACTGTGGGGGGGGGCGACTATGGCTACACCTTC
CASSTVGGGDYGYTF
>-|-|TRBV19|TRBJ1-1
TGTGCCAGTACCCGGGGATTGGGAGATGTCACTGAAGCTTTCTTT
CASTRGLGDVTEAFF
>TRBD1|once|TRBV6-1|TRBJ2-3
TGTGCCAGCAGGACGACAGGGGGCAGAGATACGCAGTATTTT
CASRTTGGRDTQYF
>TRBD1|few|TRBV7-2|TRBJ1-1
TGTGCCAGCAGGGACAGGGAGGACACTGAAGCTTTCTTT
CASRDREDTEAFF
>TRBD1|-|TRBV5-1|TRBJ1-4
TGCGCCAGCAGCTTGGTGGGACAGTCAAGTGAAAAACTGTTTTTT
CASSLVGQSSEKLFF
>TRBD1|-|TRBV25-1|TRBJ2-7
TGTGCCAGCAGTGAATCTGCCGGACAGGATACCTCCTACGAGCAGTACTTC
CASSESAGQDTSYEQYF
>-|-|TRBV7-9|TRBJ2-3
TGTGCCAGCAGCTTTGGTTACGGGAACACAGATACGCAGTATTTT
CASSFGYGNTDTQYF
>TRBD1|-|TRBV6-1|TRBJ1-1
TGTGCCAGCAGTGACCGACAGGGGGTCTTAACTGAAGCTTTCTTT
CASSDRQGVLTEAFF
>-|-|TRBV19|TRBJ1-2
TGTGCCAGTAGTCTAACGGCAGGGGCTAACTATGGCTACACCTTC
CASSLTAGANYGYTF
>-|-|TRBV10-3|TRBJ1-6
TGTGCCACCTTGGGGACAAACCAAGATTCACCCCTCCACTTT
CATLGTNQDSPLHF
>TRBD1|-|TRBV9|TRBJ2-3
TGTGCCAGCAGCGTGACAGGGACCATTAACACAGATACGCAGTATTTT
CASSVTGTINTDTQYF
>-|-|TRBV5-6|TRBJ1-2
TGTGCCAGCAGCTTGGGTCGGGATCTTAACTATGGCTACACCTTC
CASSLGRDLNYGYTF
>TRBD2|-|TRBV11-2|TRBJ2-7
TGTGCCAGCAGCTCCCTGGGTAGCGGGGGGGCGCTCGAGCAGTACTTC
CASSSLGSGGALEQYF
>-|-|TRBV25-1|TRBJ2-7
TGTGCCAGCAGTGACGGGATTTTGGGCGAGCAGTACTTC
CASSDGILGEQYF
>-|-|TRBV5-1|TRBJ2-1
TGCGCCAGCAGCTTAAGAGAACAGAACTCCTACAATGAGCAGTTCTTC
CASSLREQNSYNEQFF
>-|-|TRBV4-1|TRBJ1-2
TGCGCCAGCAGCCAAGAAGCTACAGGTCTTTACGGCTACACCTTC
CASSQEATGLYGYTF
>-|few|TRBV6-5|TRBJ2-3
TGTGCCAGCAGTTCCTTTGGGGGGGCAAGCACAGATACGCAGTATTTT
CASSSFGGASTDTQYF
>-|-|TRBV7-9|TRBJ2-2
TGTGCCAGCAGCAAAGAGGGAAGGGTGGAGCTGTTTTTT
CASSKEGRVELFF
>-|-|TRBV5-8|TRBJ2-7
TGTGCCAGCAGCTTAAACCTCCAGGGTGGCATACACGAGCAGTACTTC
CASSLNLQGGIHEQYF
>TRBD1|few|TRBV5-4|TRBJ1-4
TGTGCAGATGGTCGGACAGGGGATGAAAAACTGTTTTTT
CADGRTGDEKLFF
>-|-|TRBV6-1|TRBJ2-3
TGTGCCAGCAGCCTGAGCACAGATACGCAGTATTTT
CASSLSTDTQYF
>-|-|TRBV6-1|TRBJ2-5
TGTGCCAGCGTTAGACAGTATCAAGAGACCCAGTACTTC
CASVRQYQETQYF
>-|-|TRBV9|TRBJ1-1
TGTGCCAGCAGCCCCTCGGAGCGGGACTGGTACACTGAAGCTTTCTTT
CASSPSERDWYTEAFF
>-|few|TRBV7-8|TRBJ1-2
TGTGCCAGCAGCGAAGCACAGACATATGGCTACACCTTC
CASSEAQTYGYTF
>-|-|TRBV6-1|TRBJ1-4
TGTGCCAGCAGTGAAAGGGGCGTTGAAAAACTGTTTTTT
CASSERGVEKLFF
>-|-|TRBV30|TRBJ1-2
TGTGCCTGGAGTCGGGGGGGAGCCTATGGCTACACCTTC
CAWSRGGAYGYTF
>-|-|TRBV9|TRBJ1-3
TGTGCCAGCAGCGTAGGCGCAGGGTCTGGAAACACCATATATTTT
CASSVGAGSGNTIYF
>TRBD1|-|TRBV30|TRBJ1-2
TGTGCCTGGAGGGACAGGGGGCTAAATCGGGGCTATGGCTACACCTTC
CAWRDRGLNRGYGYTF
>TRBD2|-|TRBV6-4|TRBJ2-7
TGTGCCAGCAGTCCCGGGGGGTCCTACGAGCAGTACTTC
CASSPGGSYEQYF
>-|-|TRBV27|TRBJ1-2
TGTGCCAGCAGCCACCGGTCAGGGTGGCATGGCTACACCTTC
CASSHRSGWHGYTF
>TRBD2|few|TRBV5-6|TRBJ2-1
TGTGCCAGCAGCCCTGGGAAGCGGGGGTACAATGAGCAGTTCTTC
CASSPGKRGYNEQFF
>TRBD1|-|TRBV5-4|TRBJ2-2
TGTGCCAGCAGCATCGGACAGGGGGGACCCGGGGAGCTGTTTTTT
CASSIGQGGPGELFF
>-|few|TRBV4-1|TRBJ2-5
TGCGCCAGCAGCCAAGATGGGCGGGTAGAAGAGACCCAGTACTTC
CASSQDGRVEETQYF
>TRBD1|-|TRBV12-5|TRBJ1-1
TGTGCTAGTGGTTTGGTATTGGGACAGGGTGACACTGAAGCTTTCTTT
CASGLVLGQGDTEAFF
>TRBD1|-|TRBV23-1|TRBJ2-4
TGCGCCAGCAGTCGACGCCGGGACAGGGCAGTAAGAGCCAAAAACATTCAGTACTTC
CASSRRRDRAVRAKNIQYF
>-|-|TRBV5-1|TRBJ1-3
TGCGCCAGCAGCCCGGTACCGGGAATTGGAAACACCATATATTTT
CASSPVPGIGNTIYF